Listed below are T cell receptor beta chains from one sample, sequenced in a study of radiotherapy plus CTLA-4 blockade in lung cancer. Sequencing used immunoSEQ multiplex PCR; TCRdb keeps in-frame clones, though not all of them. The sample lists 80,000 to 100,000 clones; roughly 74% were seen once. Sequencing was performed on peripheral blood, taken from a patient treated with radiotherapy plus ipilimumab. The receptors here all came from a human donor with non-small cell lung cancer who had a partial response to radiotherapy plus ipilimumab. Some clones in this sample may be carry-over from other donors' samples. The conserved cysteine and the conserved F or W are not part of the CDR3 here. Only some rows state a clone size, as once, few, many or a class for expanded clones.

v_call,cdr3_length,clone_size,cdr3_aa
TRBV2,14,.,ASRSLTSGSTDTQY
TRBV19,12,.,ASSMDRWGDEQY
TRBV27,10,.,ASSFSGGEQY
TRBV6-5,11,.,ASRQDLQETQY
TRBV6-1,10,.,ASSERQFGGT
TRBV6-6,12,.,ASSYSMGPSEQY
TRBV6-5,12,.,ASSGQGGGLEQY
TRBV7-2,12,.,AREGGTSGNTQY
TRBV12-2,12,.,ASRLADGIGEQY
TRBV27,13,.,ASSLLPPPSYEQY
TRBV11-3,12,.,ASSLDAGWETQY
TRBV7-9,12,.,ASSRDRGTDTQY
TRBV2,12,.,ASSEGGPQYGYT
TRBV12-5,16,.,ASGPPGSSVATNEKLF
TRBV7-2,15,.,ASSLGARERGYNEQF
TRBV7-3,12,.,ASSKVAGGNTQY
TRBV27,14,few,ASRRTPHRGAGELF
TRBV7-3,13,.,ASSSSPTGGYGYT
TRBV9,13,.,ASSVAGDPGYEQY
TRBV6-1,12,few,ASSVRGSDEKLF
TRBV7-6,15,once,ASSLEAGALTNYGYT
TRBV28,15,few,ASRPRTSGGAYNEQF
TRBV6-1,16,.,ASSAKTGSGVKSGELF
TRBV5-3,16,.,ARSLSGGGLTSGQPQH
TRBV7-9,12,.,ASSPRSTQETQY
TRBV28,14,.,ASRTPSGRYQETQY
TRBV4-2,11,.,ASRSGQDYGYT
TRBV6-5,11,few,ASKLRVGNTIY
TRBV28,10,.,ASSLPIQPQH
TRBV7-9,10,.,ASSAAQGKLF
TRBV15,13,.,ATSRDRSGAYGYT
TRBV7-6,11,.,ASSLFGISEQF
TRBV4-1,14,.,ASSQEWLAGADTQY
TRBV21-1,20,.,ASSKVSYPGTGGPPTVNEQF
TRBV11-1,12,.,ASSRDRGSYEQY
TRBV5-1,13,.,ASSPLGVLTGELF
TRBV28,14,.,ASSPFGQGNTGELF
TRBV18,14,.,ASSPGRTYSGNTIY
TRBV7-9,11,.,ASSPDRVSPLH
TRBV28,12,.,ASSGGAVRNIQY
TRBV7-9,12,many,ASSPPLQGTEAF
TRBV15,11,.,ATSRSNGAEAF
TRBV2,13,once,ASSGDRVGNQPQH